This T cell receptor beta chain stems from a study of siplizumab effects on memory and regulatory T cells. Study results and caveats: Tregs that proliferated in siplizumab cultures did not have their suppressive function confirmed. The mapping of alloreactive clones to unstimulated subsets covered only a minor fraction of them.

Assays covered roughly 90,000 TCR templates per sample. Sequencing was performed with immunoSEQ multiplex PCR; in TCRdb, only in-frame clones are kept and a portion is missing. The repertoire includes about 110,000 clones, about 90% of them detected once, and around 0.75% sits in the top ten. Note on this clone: Its target is unknown.

Sequencing used Tregs sorted from blood. The TCR originated in a human donor in good health.

CDR3: CASSFAAGQYNQPQHF. The CDR3 bases are TGTGCCAGCAGCTTTGCGGCTGGGCAGTACAATCAGCCCCAGCATTTT. V is TRBV5-5 and J is TRBJ1-5; no firm D call. Trimming removed 2 bases from V and 3 bases from J, with 15 bases in between. Germline assignment: CDR1 SGHKS and CDR2 YYEKEE (reference sequence). CDR3 size: 16 residues.